The clone carrying this T cell receptor beta chain was seen a single time. This entry comes from a study of cytomegalovirus exposure and HLA in healthy donors. Germline V gene sequence: CDR1 MNHNY, CDR2 SVGAGI (reference sequence). V shed 4 bases and J 8 bases; nucleotides not matched to a gene: 10. The length of the CDR3 is 14 residues. The study ran its PCR with 60 Vbeta and 13 Jbeta primers. TCRdb's copy holds only in-frame clones and misses some; the assay was immunoSEQ multiplex PCR. The repertoire includes roughly 71,000 clones, 65% to 70% of them detected once, and approximately 21% sits in the top ten.

The sequenced material came from PBMCs. The receptor's source is a man between 35 and 55 years old in good health and CMV-seropositive. The chain is built from TRBV6-6 and TRBJ1-2; 7 positions agree with TRBD1. The CDR3, as DNA: TGTGCCAGCAGTTTTTCGACAGGGTCTGAAGGCTACACCTTC. Translation: CASSFSTGSEGYTF.